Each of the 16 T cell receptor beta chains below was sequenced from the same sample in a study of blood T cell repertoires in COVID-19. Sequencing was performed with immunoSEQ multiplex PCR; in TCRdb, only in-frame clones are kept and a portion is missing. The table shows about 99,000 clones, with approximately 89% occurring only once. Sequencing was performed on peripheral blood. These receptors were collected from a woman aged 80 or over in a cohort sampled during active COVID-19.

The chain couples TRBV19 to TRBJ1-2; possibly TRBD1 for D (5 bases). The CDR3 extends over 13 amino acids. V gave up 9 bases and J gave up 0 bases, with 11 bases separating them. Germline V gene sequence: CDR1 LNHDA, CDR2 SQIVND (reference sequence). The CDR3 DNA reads TGTGCCAGCTGGCGGGGGGCTAACTATGGCTACACCTTC. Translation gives CASWRGANYGYTF. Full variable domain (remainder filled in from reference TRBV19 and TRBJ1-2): DGGITQSPKYLFRKEGQNVTLSCEQNLNHDAMYWYRQDPGQGLRLIYYSQIVNDFQKGDIAEGYSVSREKKESFPLTVTSAQKNPTAFYLCASWRGANYGYTFGSGTRLTVV.

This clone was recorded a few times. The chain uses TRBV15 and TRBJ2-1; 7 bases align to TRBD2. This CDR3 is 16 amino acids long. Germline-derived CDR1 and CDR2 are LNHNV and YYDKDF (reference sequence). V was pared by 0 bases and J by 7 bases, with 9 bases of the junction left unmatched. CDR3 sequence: CATSRDRVGTINEQFF. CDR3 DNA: TGTGCCACCAGCAGAGATCGGGTGGGGACTATTAATGAGCAGTTCTTC.

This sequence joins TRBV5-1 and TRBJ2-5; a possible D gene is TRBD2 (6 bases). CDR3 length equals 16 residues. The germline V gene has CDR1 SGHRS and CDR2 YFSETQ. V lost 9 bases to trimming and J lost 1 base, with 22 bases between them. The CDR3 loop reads CATSTTGGVPQETQYF. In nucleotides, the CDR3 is TGCGCCACCTCCACCACCGGAGGGGTCCCCCAAGAGACCCAGTACTTC.

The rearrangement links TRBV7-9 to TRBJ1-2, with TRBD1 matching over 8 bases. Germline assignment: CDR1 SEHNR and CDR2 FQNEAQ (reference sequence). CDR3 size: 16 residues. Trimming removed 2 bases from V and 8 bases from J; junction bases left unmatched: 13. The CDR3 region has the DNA TGTGCCAGCAGCTTATCGGCCTCAGACAGGGGTTACGGCTACACCTTC. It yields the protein CASSLSASDRGYGYTF.

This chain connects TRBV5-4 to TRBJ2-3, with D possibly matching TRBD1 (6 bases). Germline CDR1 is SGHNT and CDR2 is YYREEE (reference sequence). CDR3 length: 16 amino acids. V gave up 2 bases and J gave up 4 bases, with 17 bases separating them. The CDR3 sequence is CASSFAGTISPDTQYF. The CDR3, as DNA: TGTGCCAGCAGCTTCGCCGGGACAATATCCCCAGATACGCAGTATTTT.

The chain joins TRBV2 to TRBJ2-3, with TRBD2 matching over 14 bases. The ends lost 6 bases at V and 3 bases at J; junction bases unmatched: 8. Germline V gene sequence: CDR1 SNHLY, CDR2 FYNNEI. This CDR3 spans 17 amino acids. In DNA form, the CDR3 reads TGTGCCAGCAGCGGAGGGACTAGCGGGAGTCGTACAGATACGCAGTATTTT. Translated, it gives CASSGGTSGSRTDTQYF. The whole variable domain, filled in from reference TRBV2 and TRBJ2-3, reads EPEVTQTPSHQVTQMGQEVILRCVPISNHLYFYWYRQILGQKVEFLVSFYNNEISEKSEIFDDQFSVERPDGSNFTLKIRSTKLEDSAMYFCASSGGTSGSRTDTQYFGPGTRLTVL.

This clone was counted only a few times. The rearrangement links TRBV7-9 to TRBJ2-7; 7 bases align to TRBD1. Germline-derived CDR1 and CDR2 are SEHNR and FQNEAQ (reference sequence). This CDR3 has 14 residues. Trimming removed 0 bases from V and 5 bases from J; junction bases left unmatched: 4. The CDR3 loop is CASSLARGQDEQYF. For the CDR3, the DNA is TGTGCCAGCAGCTTAGCGCGCGGACAGGACGAGCAGTACTTC.

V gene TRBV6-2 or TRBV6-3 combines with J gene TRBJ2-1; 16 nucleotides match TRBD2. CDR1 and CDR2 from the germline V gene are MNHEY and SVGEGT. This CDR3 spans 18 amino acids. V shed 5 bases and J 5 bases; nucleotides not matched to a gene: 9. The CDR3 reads CASSLGTSGRAWHNEQFF. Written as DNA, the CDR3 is TGTGCCAGCAGTCTCGGGACTAGCGGGAGGGCGTGGCACAATGAGCAGTTCTTC.

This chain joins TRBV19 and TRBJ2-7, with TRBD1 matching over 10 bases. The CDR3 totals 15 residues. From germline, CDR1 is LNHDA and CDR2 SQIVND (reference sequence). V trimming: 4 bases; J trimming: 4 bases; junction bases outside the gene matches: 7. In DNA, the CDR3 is TGTGCCAGTAGTAAGGTGGGACAGGGGAATTACGAGCAGTACTTC. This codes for CASSKVGQGNYEQYF.

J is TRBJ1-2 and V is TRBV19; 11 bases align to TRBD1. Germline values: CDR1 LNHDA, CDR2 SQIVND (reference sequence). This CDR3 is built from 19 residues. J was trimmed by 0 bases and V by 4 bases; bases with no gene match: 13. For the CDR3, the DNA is TGTGCCAGTAGTAGTCGCCGGACAGGGGGCATCTCTGCTAACTATGGCTACACCTTC. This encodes CASSSRRTGGISANYGYTF.

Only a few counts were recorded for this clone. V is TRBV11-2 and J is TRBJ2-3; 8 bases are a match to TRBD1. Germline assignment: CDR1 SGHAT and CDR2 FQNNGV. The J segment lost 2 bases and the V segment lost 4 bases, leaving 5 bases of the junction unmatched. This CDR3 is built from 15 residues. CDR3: CASSSGGPSTDTQYF. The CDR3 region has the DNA TGTGCCAGCAGCTCAGGGGGCCCCTCCACAGATACGCAGTATTTT.

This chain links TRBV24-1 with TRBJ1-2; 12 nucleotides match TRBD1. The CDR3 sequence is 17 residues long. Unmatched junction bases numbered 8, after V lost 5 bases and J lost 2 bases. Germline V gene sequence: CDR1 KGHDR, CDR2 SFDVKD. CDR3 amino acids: CATSGGTGGDFNYGYTF. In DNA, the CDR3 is TGTGCCACCAGTGGCGGGACAGGGGGCGACTTCAACTATGGCTACACCTTC.

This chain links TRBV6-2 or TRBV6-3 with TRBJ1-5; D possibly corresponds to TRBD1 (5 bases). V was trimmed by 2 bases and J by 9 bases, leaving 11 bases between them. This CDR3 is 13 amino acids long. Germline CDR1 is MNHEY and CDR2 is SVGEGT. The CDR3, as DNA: TGTGCCAGCAGTTACCTGGGGGGAGGGCCCCAGCATTTT. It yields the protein CASSYLGGGPQHF.

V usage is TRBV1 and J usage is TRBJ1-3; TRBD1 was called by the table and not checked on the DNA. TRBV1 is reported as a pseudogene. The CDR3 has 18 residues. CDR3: CTSSQVGTKKGSGNTIYF. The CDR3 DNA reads TGCACCAGCAGCCAAGTGGGGACAAAGAAAGGCTCTGGAAACACCATATATTTT.

In nucleotides, the CDR3 is TGTGCCAGCAGTCCCTCCCGCGGGACCGCCTACAATGAGCAGTTCTTC. Protein: CASSPSRGTAYNEQFF. This rearrangement joins TRBV6-2 or TRBV6-3 to TRBJ2-1; weak D call: TRBD2 (6 bases). Trimming took off 5 bases at V and 2 bases at J, with 16 bases between the two ends. The CDR3 spans 16 residues. Germline V gene sequence: CDR1 MNHEY, CDR2 SVGEGT.

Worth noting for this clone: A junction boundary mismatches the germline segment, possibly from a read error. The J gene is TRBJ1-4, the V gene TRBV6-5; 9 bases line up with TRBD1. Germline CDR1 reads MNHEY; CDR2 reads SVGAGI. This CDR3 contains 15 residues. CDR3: CASSDSGQGNEKLFF. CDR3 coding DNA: TGTGCCAGCAGTGACTCGGGACAGGGTAACGAAAAACTGTTTTTT.